This T cell receptor beta chain was retrieved from a study of PD-1 blockade in classical Hodgkin lymphoma. Findings and limits, study-wide: Patients with a complete response exhibited baseline diversity comparable to newly diagnosed patients. When set against healthy donors, newly diagnosed patients were reported to show lower baseline TCR diversity. With CD4+ cells, TCR diversity rose significantly by C4D1, but not with CD8+ cells.

There was relapse after autologous stem cell transplantation in every patient, and there was variation in brentuximab vedotin exposure. The assay was immunoSEQ multiplex PCR, and TCRdb's table has in-frame clones only and misses some. The table lists around 99,000 clones, roughly 81% of them singletons, with less than 20% in the top ten. Details on this clone: Its antigen is undetermined.

The TCR sequence derives from a human donor with classical Hodgkin lymphoma. Sequencing was performed on peripheral blood mononuclear cells (PBMCs), taken before the second cycle of nivolumab.

This CDR3 reads CASSLDNRPAGNEQFF. CDR3 DNA sequence: TGTGCCAGCAGCTTGGATAACCGCCCTGCCGGGAATGAGCAGTTCTTC. The chain combines TRBV7-2 with TRBJ2-1; D gene uncertain. CDR3 length: 16 amino acids. The V gene's germline CDR1 is SGHTA and CDR2 FQGNSA. Trimming cost V 3 bases and J 7 bases, with 19 bases left between them.